This TCR beta chain is drawn from a study of monozygotic twins with cystic fibrosis. CDR1 and CDR2 from the germline V gene are KGHSH and LQKENI. V shed 2 bases and J 1 base; nucleotides not matched to a gene: 4. The CDR3 extends over 15 amino acids. Concerning this clone: Its target is unknown.

Study findings and constraints: Co-twins had the most similar V usage for 13 of 16 pairs, J for 8.

The assay was immunoSEQ multiplex PCR, and TCRdb's table has in-frame clones only and misses some. The sample consists of over 9,500 clones, 85% of them appearing once. The chain couples TRBV18 to TRBJ1-1; 7 nucleotides match TRBD1. Input material: blood. The source of this sequence is a man between 18 and 35 years old with cystic fibrosis. CDR3 DNA sequence: TGTGCCAGCTCACCAATTCCAGGGGGGAACACTGAAGCTTTCTTT. Translation gives CASSPIPGGNTEAFF.